Shown below are 21 T cell receptor beta chains from a single sample sequenced in a study of T cell responses to AZD1222 COVID-19 vaccine. Measured with immunoSEQ multiplex PCR; TCRdb has only the in-frame clones, and not every one. This table has tens of thousands of clones, approximately 90% appearing once. Source: peripheral blood, taken on day 0 of AZD1222 vaccination. These receptors were collected from an adult in good health.

The chain carries TRBV10-2 and TRBJ1-2; no firm D call. The germline gives CDR1 WSHSY, CDR2 SAAADI. The length of the CDR3 is 15 residues. V lost 1 base to trimming and J lost 0 bases, with 9 bases between them. Written as DNA, the CDR3 is TGCGCCAGCAGTGAGTGGTCAGTCGCTAACTATGGCTACACCTTC. This gives the protein CASSEWSVANYGYTF.

The genes are TRBV7-2 and TRBJ1-6; D is possibly TRBD1 (5 bases). The CDR3 contains 18 residues. V lost 4 bases, J lost 8 bases, and 24 bases lay in between. CDR1 is SGHTA and CDR2 is FQGNSA in the germline V gene. CDR3 residues: CASSSEVPGLSRDSPLHF. For the CDR3, the DNA is TGTGCCAGCAGCTCGGAAGTGCCGGGACTCTCACGCGATTCACCCCTCCACTTT.

This clone was observed a single time. The V gene is TRBV6-5, the J gene TRBJ1-1; D gene ambiguous. V was trimmed by 2 bases and J by 0 bases, leaving 4 bases between them. The germline CDR1 and CDR2 sequences are MNHEY and SVGAGI. The CDR3 loop spans 13 amino acids. This CDR3 is CASSYQLNTEAFF. DNA of the CDR3: TGTGCCAGCAGTTACCAGCTGAACACTGAAGCTTTCTTT.

This clone appeared a few times. V usage is TRBV18 and J usage is TRBJ2-2; no firm D call. CDR3 length: 16 residues. Germline loops: CDR1 KGHSH, CDR2 LQKENI. V was clipped by 3 bases and J by 2 bases, with 13 bases between them. CDR3 loop: CASSPFSGVNTGELFF. The DNA for the CDR3 is TGTGCCAGCTCACCTTTCTCTGGGGTAAACACCGGGGAGCTGTTTTTT.

The chain carries TRBV18 and TRBJ1-5, with a possible D match to TRBD1 (6 bases). Germline CDR1 and CDR2: KGHSH and LQKENI. The CDR3 has 14 amino acids. V lost 5 bases and J lost 4, with 12 bases in between. The CDR3 sequence: CASSRTGQNQPQHF. CDR3 in DNA: TGTGCCAGCTCAAGAACCGGACAGAATCAGCCCCAGCATTTT.

The chain is built from TRBV19 and TRBJ1-4; TRBD1 is a possible D gene (5 bases). The length of the CDR3 is 15 residues. CDR1 and CDR2 from the germline V gene are LNHDA and SQIVND (reference sequence). V shed 6 bases and J shed 5 bases, with 16 bases lying between them. CDR3 DNA sequence: TGTGCCAGTAGCCTTCTGGGACTTCCAAATGAAAAACTGTTTTTT. This gives the protein CASSLLGLPNEKLFF.

The chain is built from TRBV7-3 and TRBJ2-1; 9 bases agree with TRBD1. Germline V lookup: CDR1 SGHTA, CDR2 FQGTGA. The CDR3 loop spans 15 amino acids. V lost 2 bases, J lost 7 bases, and 6 bases stayed unmatched. CDR3 loop: CASSLPGQGVNEQFF. Written as DNA, the CDR3 is TGTGCCAGCAGCTTACCGGGACAGGGTGTAAATGAGCAGTTCTTC.

The V gene is TRBV7-3, the J gene TRBJ2-2; 7 nucleotides align to TRBD1. Looked up from germline, CDR1 is SGHTA and CDR2 is FQGTGA. The CDR3 has 14 amino acids. V trimming: 5 bases; J trimming: 1 base; junction bases outside the gene matches: 1. The DNA of the CDR3 is TGTGCCAGCAGCCGACAGGGGAACACCGGGGAGCTGTTTTTT. This encodes CASSRQGNTGELFF.

The chain uses TRBV11-2 and TRBJ1-1; TRBD1 might be the D (6 bases). This CDR3 region has 17 residues. In germline, CDR1 is SGHAT, CDR2 FQNNGV. Trimming took off 5 bases at V and 6 bases at J, with 25 bases between the two ends. The CDR3 nucleotides read TGTGCCAGCAGCGCAACCAATTTGGGGGGGGCGAGGGCTGAAGCTTTCTTT. Residues: CASSATNLGGARAEAFF.

The chain recombines TRBV5-1 with TRBJ1-3; TRBD1 might be the D (5 bases). Trimming took 1 base from V and 12 from J, leaving 17 bases between them. The CDR3 sequence is 14 residues long. Germline V lookup: CDR1 SGHRS, CDR2 YFSETQ. CDR3 residues: CASSLQSPEGSIYF. The DNA of the CDR3 is TGCGCCAGCAGCTTGCAATCCCCGGAGGGGAGCATATATTTT.

The CDR3, as DNA: TGTGCCAGCCGGGGGACGAAACAGTACAATGAGCAGTTCTTC. The encoded protein is CASRGTKQYNEQFF. The chain uses TRBV14 and TRBJ2-1; TRBD2 is a possible D gene (6 bases). The CDR3 has 14 residues. CDR1 SGHDN and CDR2 FVKESK come from the germline V gene. Trimming shortened V by 8 bases and J by 4 bases, and 15 bases separated the two germline ends.

The chain uses TRBV19 and TRBJ1-1; tentative D call: TRBD1 (6 bases). The CDR3 consists of 18 residues. CDR1 is LNHDA and CDR2 is SQIVND in the germline V gene (reference sequence). Trimming took 5 bases from V and 0 from J, leaving 22 bases between them. This CDR3 is CASSEVSGAYPMNTEAFF. The CDR3 DNA follows: TGTGCCAGTAGTGAAGTTTCAGGGGCCTACCCGATGAACACTGAAGCTTTCTTT.

V is TRBV4-2 and J is TRBJ2-3; D not certain. CDR1 is LGHNA, CDR2 YNFKEQ, per germline. Trimming stripped 4 bases from V and 5 bases from J, with 10 bases between. The CDR3 is 13 residues long. The DNA of the CDR3 is TGTGCCAGCAGCCCCCGATACGAAGATACGCAGTATTTT. Its translation: CASSPRYEDTQYF.

The chain couples TRBV5-1 to TRBJ1-1; no definite D call. The V end lost 2 bases, the J end lost 8 bases, and 13 bases lay between the germline ends. Germline assignment: CDR1 SGHRS and CDR2 YFSETQ. The CDR3 runs to 13 residues. CDR3 nucleotide sequence: TGCGCCAGCAGCTTTAGTAGGTCCAGAGAAGCTTTCTTT. This gives the protein CASSFSRSREAFF.

The J gene is TRBJ1-3, the V gene TRBV18, with D possibly being TRBD1 (5 bases). V was cut by 1 base and J by 4 bases, with 14 bases left in between. This CDR3 has 16 amino acids. Germline V gene sequence: CDR1 KGHSH, CDR2 LQKENI. This CDR3 reads CASSPLDSRTGNTIYF. The CDR3 nucleotides are TGTGCCAGCTCACCACTAGACTCCCGGACAGGAAACACCATATATTTT.

This chain connects TRBV5-1 to TRBJ1-2, with no clear D. CDR1 is SGHRS and CDR2 is YFSETQ in the germline V gene. The CDR3 covers 13 residues. V was cut by 0 bases and J by 1 base, with 4 bases left in between. The CDR3 DNA follows: TGCGCCAGCAGCTTGGTGGTTAACTATGGCTACACCTTC. This gives the protein CASSLVVNYGYTF. The full variable domain, completed using reference TRBV5-1 and TRBJ1-2, is KAGVTQTPRYLIKTRGQQVTLSCSPISGHRSVSWYQQTPGQGLQFLFEYFSETQRNKGNFPGRFSGRQFSNSRSEMNVSTLELGDSALYLCASSLVVNYGYTFGSGTRLTVV.

The rearrangement links TRBV11-2 to TRBJ1-3; a possible D gene is TRBD1 (5 bases). CDR1 and CDR2 from the germline V gene are SGHAT and FQNNGV. The CDR3 has 13 amino acids. V was pared by 6 bases and J by 7 bases, with 13 bases between. This chain's CDR3 is CASSTRQRNTIYF. In nucleotides, the CDR3 is TGTGCCAGCAGTACCCGACAGCGGAACACCATATATTTT.

This rearrangement joins TRBV5-4 to TRBJ1-1; D remains ambiguous. The germline V gene encodes CDR1 SGHNT and CDR2 YYREEE (reference sequence). The CDR3 runs to 15 residues. V lost 0 bases to trimming and J lost 0 bases, with 9 bases between them. Here the CDR3 DNA reads TGTGCCAGCAGCTTGGAGATAGACATGAACACTGAAGCTTTCTTT. Translated, it gives CASSLEIDMNTEAFF.

DNA of the CDR3: TGTGCCAGTAAAAGGGGGACAACTAATGAAAAACTGTTTTTT. It codes for CASKRGTTNEKLFF. The rearrangement uses TRBV19 and TRBJ1-4, with D possibly TRBD1 on 6 matching bases. Trimming shortened V by 7 bases and J by 0 bases, and 9 bases separated the two germline ends. CDR1 LNHDA and CDR2 SQIVND come from the germline V gene (reference sequence). The CDR3 totals 14 residues. Drawing the rest from reference TRBV19 and TRBJ1-4, the complete variable domain is DGGITQSPKYLFRKEGQNVTLSCEQNLNHDAMYWYRQDPGQGLRLIYYSQIVNDFQKGDIAEGYSVSREKKESFPLTVTSAQKNPTAFYLCASKRGTTNEKLFFGSGTQLSVL.

This rearrangement joins TRBV6-5 to TRBJ1-3, with a weak D call TRBD1 (5 bases). Germline loops: CDR1 MNHEY, CDR2 SVGAGI. The V end was cut by 6 bases, the J end by 1 base, with 10 bases between. This CDR3 comprises 14 residues. The DNA of the CDR3 is TGTGCCAGCAGGAAGGGGACGTCTGGAAACACCATATATTTT. It yields the protein CASRKGTSGNTIYF.

The chain has TRBV4-1 and TRBJ1-2, with D uncertain. The germline CDR1 and CDR2 sequences are MGHRA and YSYEKL. V was pared by 3 bases and J by 2 bases, with 13 bases between. This CDR3 is built from 15 residues. As DNA, the CDR3 is TGCGCCAGCAGCCACCCCCAACGGCAAAACTATGGCTACACCTTC. Translation: CASSHPQRQNYGYTF.